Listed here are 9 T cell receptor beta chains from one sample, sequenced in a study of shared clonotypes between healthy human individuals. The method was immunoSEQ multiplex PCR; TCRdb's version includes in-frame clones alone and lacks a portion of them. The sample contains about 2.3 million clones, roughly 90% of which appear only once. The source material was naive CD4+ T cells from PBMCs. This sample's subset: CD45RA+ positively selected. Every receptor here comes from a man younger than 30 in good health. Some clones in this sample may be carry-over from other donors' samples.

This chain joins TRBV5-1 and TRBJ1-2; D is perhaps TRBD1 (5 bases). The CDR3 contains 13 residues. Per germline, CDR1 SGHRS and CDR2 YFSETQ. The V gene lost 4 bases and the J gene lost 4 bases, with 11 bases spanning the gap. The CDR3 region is CASSPEGTYGYTF. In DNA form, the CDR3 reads TGCGCCAGCAGCCCCGAGGGGACCTATGGCTACACCTTC.

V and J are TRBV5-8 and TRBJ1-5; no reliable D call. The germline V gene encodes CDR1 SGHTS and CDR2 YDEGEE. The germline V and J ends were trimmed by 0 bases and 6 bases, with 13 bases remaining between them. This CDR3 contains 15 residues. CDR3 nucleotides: TGTGCCAGCAGCTTGGGGGTCGGGGAGAGTCAGCCCCAGCATTTT. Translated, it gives CASSLGVGESQPQHF. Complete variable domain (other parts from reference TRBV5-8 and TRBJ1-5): EAGVTQSPTHLIKTRGQQATLRCSPISGHTSVYWYQQALGLGLQFLLWYDEGEERNRGNFPPRFSGRQFPNYSSELNVNALELEDSALYLCASSLGVGESQPQHFGDGTRLSIL.

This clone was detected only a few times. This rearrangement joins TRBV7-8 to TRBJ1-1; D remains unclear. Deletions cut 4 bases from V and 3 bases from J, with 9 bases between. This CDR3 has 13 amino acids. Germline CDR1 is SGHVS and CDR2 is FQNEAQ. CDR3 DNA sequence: TGTGCCAGCAGCTCCCTGAGGGACACTGAAGCTTTCTTT. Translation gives CASSSLRDTEAFF.

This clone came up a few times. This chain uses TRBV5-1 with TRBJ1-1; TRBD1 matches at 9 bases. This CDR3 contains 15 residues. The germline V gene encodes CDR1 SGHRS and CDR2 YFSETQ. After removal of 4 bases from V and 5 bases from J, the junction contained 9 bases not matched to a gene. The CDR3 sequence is CASSSTGQGKTEAFF. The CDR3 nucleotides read TGCGCCAGCAGCAGTACGGGACAGGGTAAGACTGAAGCTTTCTTT.

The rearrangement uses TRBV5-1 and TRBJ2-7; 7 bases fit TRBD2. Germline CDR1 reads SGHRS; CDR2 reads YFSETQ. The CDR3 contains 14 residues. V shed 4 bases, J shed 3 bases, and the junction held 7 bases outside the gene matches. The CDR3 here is CASSPTGTNYEQYF. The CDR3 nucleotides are TGCGCCAGCAGCCCGACCGGGACTAACTACGAGCAGTACTTC. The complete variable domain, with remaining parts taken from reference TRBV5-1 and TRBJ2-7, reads KAGVTQTPRYLIKTRGQQVTLSCSPISGHRSVSWYQQTPGQGLQFLFEYFSETQRNKGNFPGRFSGRQFSNSRSEMNVSTLELGDSALYLCASSPTGTNYEQYFGPGTRLTVT.

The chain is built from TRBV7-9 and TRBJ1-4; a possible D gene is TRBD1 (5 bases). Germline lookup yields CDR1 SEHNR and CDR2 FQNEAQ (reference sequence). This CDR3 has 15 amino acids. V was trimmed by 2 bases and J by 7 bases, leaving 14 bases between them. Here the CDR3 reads CASSLQSGGGEKLFF. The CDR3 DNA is TGTGCCAGCAGCTTACAGTCCGGGGGTGGTGAAAAACTGTTTTTT.

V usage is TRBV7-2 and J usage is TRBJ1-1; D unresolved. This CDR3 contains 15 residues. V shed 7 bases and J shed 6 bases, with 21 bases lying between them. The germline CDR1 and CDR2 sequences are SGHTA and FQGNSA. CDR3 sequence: CASTFSGVPGAEAFF. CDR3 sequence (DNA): TGTGCCAGCACCTTCTCCGGGGTACCCGGCGCTGAAGCTTTCTTT.

The CDR3 nucleotides read TGTGCCAGCAGTGAGACAGGGGTCGTTTTCTCTGGAAACACCATATATTTT. It specifies CASSETGVVFSGNTIYF. The J gene is TRBJ1-3, the V gene TRBV6-1; 8 bases are a match to TRBD1. CDR3 length: 17 residues. Germline lookup yields CDR1 MNHNS and CDR2 SASEGT. V gave up 3 bases and J gave up 0 bases; unmatched junction bases: 7.

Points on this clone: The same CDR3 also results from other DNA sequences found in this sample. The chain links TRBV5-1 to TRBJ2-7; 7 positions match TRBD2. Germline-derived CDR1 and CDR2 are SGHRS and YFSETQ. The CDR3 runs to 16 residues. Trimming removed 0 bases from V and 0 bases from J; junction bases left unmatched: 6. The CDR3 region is CASSLEGGSGSYEQYF. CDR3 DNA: TGCGCCAGCAGCTTGGAAGGCGGGAGCGGCTCCTACGAGCAGTACTTC.